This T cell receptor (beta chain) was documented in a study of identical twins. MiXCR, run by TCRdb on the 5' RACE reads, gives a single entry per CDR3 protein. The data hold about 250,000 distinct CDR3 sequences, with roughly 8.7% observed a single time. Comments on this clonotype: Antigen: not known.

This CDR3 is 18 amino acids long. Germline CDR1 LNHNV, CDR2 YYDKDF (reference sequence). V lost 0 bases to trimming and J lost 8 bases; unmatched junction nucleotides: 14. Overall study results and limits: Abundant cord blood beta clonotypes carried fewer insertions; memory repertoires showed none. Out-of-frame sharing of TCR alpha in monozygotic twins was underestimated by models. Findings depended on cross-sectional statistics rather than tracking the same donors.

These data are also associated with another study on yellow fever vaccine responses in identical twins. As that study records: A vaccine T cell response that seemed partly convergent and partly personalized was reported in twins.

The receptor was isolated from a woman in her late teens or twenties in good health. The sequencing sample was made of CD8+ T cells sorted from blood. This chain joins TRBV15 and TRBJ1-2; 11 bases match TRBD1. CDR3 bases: TGTGCCACCAGCAGAGAGACCGGGACAGGGGGAGACCTCTACGGCTACACCTTC. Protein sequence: CATSRETGTGGDLYGYTF.